This entry lists 30 T cell receptor beta chains sequenced from one sample in a study of T cells in Graves' hyperthyroidism and ophthalmopathy. RNA transcripts yielded amplified TCR beta CDR3 regions. An initial round of RT-PCR targeting the TCR CDR3 relied on the HTBI primer set. TCRdb reanalysed the multiplex PCR reads using MiXCR and keeps one entry per CDR3 protein. The sample includes about 640,000 distinct CDR3 sequences, about a fifth seen only once; the top ten take more than 30%. The sample comprised blood. All receptors come from a man aged 25-40 years with Graves' ophthalmopathy.

This clonotype showed up just a few times. The CDR3: CASSESGGLYGYTF. CDR3 DNA sequence: TGTGCCAGCAGTGAAAGTGGGGGCCTCTATGGCTACACCTTC. The J gene is TRBJ1-2, the V gene TRBV6-1; D might be TRBD1 (6 bases). This CDR3 has 14 residues. V lost 2 bases, J lost 4 bases, and 11 bases lay in between. Germline V gene sequence: CDR1 MNHNS, CDR2 SASEGT.

This clonotype was observed a few times. The chain employs TRBV28 and TRBJ2-3; 7 bases are a match to TRBD1. With V trimmed by 5 bases and J by 0 bases, 2 bases remained unmatched. Looked up from germline, CDR1 is MDHEN and CDR2 is SYDVKM. The CDR3 has 14 amino acids. The CDR3 nucleotides are TGTGCCAGCAGTGTGACAGGGAGCACAGATACGCAGTATTTT. The encoded protein is CASSVTGSTDTQYF. Full variable domain (outside the CDR3, taken from reference TRBV28 and TRBJ2-3): DVKVTQSSRYLVKRTGEKVFLECVQDMDHENMFWYRQDPGLGLRLIYFSYDVKMKEKGDIPEGYSVSREKKERFSLILESASTNQTSMYLCASSVTGSTDTQYFGPGTRLTVL.

The V gene is TRBV24-1, the J gene TRBJ1-5; unclear D gene. Germline V gives CDR1 KGHDR, CDR2 SFDVKD. The V gene lost 4 bases and the J gene lost 2 bases, with 14 bases spanning the gap. The CDR3 is made up of 16 amino acids. The CDR3 DNA is TGTGCCACCAGTGACCAGACGGCCGAAGGCAATCAGCCCCAGCATTTT. It specifies CATSDQTAEGNQPQHF.

The chain links TRBV3-1 to TRBJ2-1, with a tentative D call TRBD1 (6 bases). Trimming removed 0 bases from V and 8 bases from J, with 14 bases in between. From germline, CDR1 is LGHDT and CDR2 YNNKEL (reference sequence). The CDR3 is 15 amino acids. CDR3 sequence reads: CASSQDGGFVHEQFF. The CDR3 coding sequence is TGTGCCAGCAGCCAAGATGGGGGCTTTGTGCATGAGCAGTTCTTC.

This clonotype was seen a handful of times. This chain connects TRBV3-1 to TRBJ2-7; 8 nucleotides align to TRBD2. The CDR3 spans 13 residues. J was trimmed by 3 bases and V by 8 bases; bases with no gene match: 6. Germline assignment: CDR1 LGHDT and CDR2 YNNKEL (reference sequence). The CDR3 spells CASGGTRVYEQYF. CDR3 sequence (DNA): TGTGCCAGCGGGGGGACTAGGGTCTACGAGCAGTACTTC.

The genes are TRBV30 and TRBJ1-3; D perhaps matches TRBD1 (5 bases). V was pared by 2 bases and J by 6 bases, with 8 bases between. The CDR3 loop spans 12 amino acids. Germline-derived CDR1 and CDR2 are GTSNPN and SVGIG (reference sequence). CDR3 residues: CAWSLGVNTIYF. CDR3 nucleotides: TGTGCCTGGAGTTTGGGGGTAAACACCATATATTTT.

This clonotype was observed at least ten times. The chain carries TRBV28 and TRBJ2-7, with D unclear. Trimming cost V 6 bases and J 2 bases, with 17 bases left between them. This CDR3 spans 15 amino acids. Germline values: CDR1 MDHEN, CDR2 SYDVKM. The CDR3 DNA is TGTGCCAGCAGCCCTGGGTTAGAGGTCGCCTACGAGCAGTACTTC. Translating it yields CASSPGLEVAYEQYF.

This clonotype was counted ten times or more. The V gene is TRBV28, the J gene TRBJ1-1; TRBD1 matches at 7 bases. The CDR3 consists of 16 residues. Trimming removed 4 bases from V and 3 bases from J; junction bases left unmatched: 11. Germline V CDR1 and CDR2: MDHEN, SYDVKM. The CDR3, as DNA: TGTGCCAGCAGTTCACTCGCCAAGGGGGCCCACACTGAAGCTTTCTTT. This codes for CASSSLAKGAHTEAFF.

The chain recombines TRBV7-3 with TRBJ2-7, with no clear D. Germline V gene data show CDR1 as SGHTA and CDR2 as FQGTGA. The CDR3 runs 15 residues. Trimming pared 2 bases from V and 6 bases from J, leaving 17 bases between. CDR3: CASSLGPASVAEQYF. In nucleotides, the CDR3 is TGTGCCAGCAGCTTAGGCCCCGCCAGCGTCGCCGAGCAGTACTTC.

This clonotype was found many times. The CDR3 loop is CASSDGTPYEQYF. CDR3 nucleotide sequence: TGTGCCAGCAGTGACGGGACACCCTACGAGCAGTACTTC. The chain combines TRBV2 with TRBJ2-7; possibly TRBD1 for D (6 bases). Trimming pared 3 bases from V and 2 bases from J, leaving 8 bases between. This CDR3 is built from 13 residues. Germline CDR1 SNHLY, CDR2 FYNNEI.

This clonotype was seen a handful of times. The chain combines TRBV12-3 or TRBV12-4 with TRBJ2-1, with TRBD1 matching over 9 bases. CDR3 size: 16 residues. With V trimmed by 6 bases and J by 3 bases, 9 bases remained unmatched. The CDR3 sequence is CASRPGGGQGYNEQFF. The CDR3, as DNA: TGTGCCAGCAGGCCCGGTGGGGGACAGGGCTACAATGAGCAGTTCTTC.

The V gene is TRBV7-2, the J gene TRBJ2-6; D is tentatively TRBD1 or TRBD2 (6 bases each). The CDR3 is 16 residues long. Trimming left V 2 bases short and J 4 bases short, with 12 bases between. Per germline, CDR1 SGHTA and CDR2 FQGNSA. The CDR3 sequence is CASSLQGTWGANVLTF. CDR3 DNA: TGTGCCAGCAGCTTACAGGGGACTTGGGGGGCCAACGTCCTGACTTTC.

This clonotype was seen a few times. The chain joins TRBV4-1 to TRBJ2-3; D unresolved. The CDR3 has 15 residues. Per germline, CDR1 MGHRA and CDR2 YSYEKL. Trimming cost V 5 bases and J 1 base, with 13 bases left between them. The DNA of the CDR3 is TGCGCCAGCAGCTCAGAGGCTAGGGGCACAGATACGCAGTATTTT. This gives the protein CASSSEARGTDTQYF.

The chain couples TRBV20-1 to TRBJ1-1; D gene unclear. V was shortened by 0 bases and J by 6 bases, with 5 bases between the two germline ends. This CDR3 contains 11 residues. Germline V CDR1 and CDR2: DFQATT, SNEGSKA (reference sequence). CDR3 loop: CSARDMPEAFF. CDR3 sequence (DNA): TGCAGTGCTAGAGATATGCCTGAAGCTTTCTTT.

Only a few counts were recorded for this clonotype. The V gene is TRBV7-6, the J gene TRBJ2-2; a possible D gene is TRBD1 (6 bases). Trimming shortened V by 6 bases and J by 6 bases, and 8 bases separated the two germline ends. In germline, CDR1 is SGHVS, CDR2 FNYEAQ. This CDR3 has 12 residues. This chain's CDR3 is CASRRTAGELFF. The CDR3 bases are TGTGCCAGCAGACGGACAGCCGGGGAGCTGTTTTTT.

This chain joins TRBV4-1 and TRBJ2-5; 9 bases agree with TRBD2. Germline-derived CDR1 and CDR2 are MGHRA and YSYEKL. The J segment lost 3 bases and the V segment lost 3 bases, leaving 8 bases of the junction unmatched. CDR3 size: 16 residues. The CDR3 sequence is CASSQPGAGGKETQYF. The CDR3 DNA sequence: TGCGCCAGCAGCCAGCCGGGGGCGGGAGGGAAAGAGACCCAGTACTTC.

The rearrangement links TRBV28 to TRBJ1-1; 7 nucleotides align to TRBD1. With 6 bases clipped from V and 4 bases from J, the junction kept 11 bases outside the gene matches. Germline V CDR1 and CDR2: MDHEN, SYDVKM. CDR3 size: 15 residues. The CDR3 loop reads CASSQRQGRGTEAFF. The CDR3 nucleotides are TGTGCCAGCAGCCAAAGACAGGGCAGAGGCACTGAAGCTTTCTTT.

V gene TRBV6-1 combines with J gene TRBJ2-7, with 10 bases identical to TRBD1. The V and J ends lost 5 bases and 3 bases, in that order; junction bases with no gene match: 7. From germline, CDR1 is MNHNS and CDR2 SASEGT. The CDR3 extends over 15 amino acids. CDR3 DNA sequence: TGTGCCAGCAGTCGACAGGGGGCGCGTAGCTACGAGCAGTACTTC. Its translation: CASSRQGARSYEQYF.

This chain connects TRBV6-1 to TRBJ2-5, with D possibly being TRBD2 (5 bases). With 5 bases removed from V and 0 bases from J, the gap between germline ends came to 19 bases. The length of the CDR3 is 17 residues. Germline V lookup: CDR1 MNHNS, CDR2 SASEGT. The CDR3: CASSSSKPGSYQETQYF. The CDR3 nucleotides read TGTGCCAGCAGTTCATCCAAACCGGGAAGCTACCAAGAGACCCAGTACTTC.

This clonotype was detected a few times. J is TRBJ2-7 and V is TRBV2; 10 bases match TRBD1. This CDR3 comprises 14 residues. Germline V gives CDR1 SNHLY, CDR2 FYNNEI. The J segment lost 4 bases and the V segment lost 6 bases, leaving 6 bases of the junction unmatched. CDR3 nucleotides: TGTGCCAGCAGAGACAGGGGGCGCCGGTACGAGCAGTACTTC. It encodes CASRDRGRRYEQYF.

This clonotype was observed many times. The gene calls are TRBV7-2 and TRBJ2-2, with TRBD2 matching 8 bases. V lost 6 bases, J lost 5 bases, and 5 bases stayed unmatched. From germline, CDR1 is SGHTA and CDR2 FQGNSA. The length of the CDR3 is 14 residues. In nucleotides, the CDR3 is TGTGCCAGCAGTTGGGGCGGGGGGACCGGGGAGCTGTTTTTT. This translates into CASSWGGGTGELFF.

This clonotype has at least ten counts. The genes are TRBV7-9 and TRBJ1-1; D ambiguous. The germline gives CDR1 SEHNR, CDR2 FQNEAQ (reference sequence). V gave up 2 bases and J gave up 1 base, with 8 bases separating them. The CDR3 totals 14 residues. In DNA, the CDR3 is TGTGCCAGCAGCTTATTAGGAAGGAACACTGAAGCTTTCTTT. Protein: CASSLLGRNTEAFF.

This clonotype was picked up a small number of times. The chain uses TRBV29-1 and TRBJ2-2, with D tentatively TRBD1 (5 bases). The length of the CDR3 is 14 residues. V dropped 6 bases and J dropped 1 base, with 12 bases sitting between them. CDR1 SQVTM and CDR2 ANQGSEA come from the germline V gene. DNA for the CDR3: TGCAGCGTCGCAACCCAGGGGAACACCGGGGAGCTGTTTTTT. It yields the protein CSVATQGNTGELFF.

As for this clonotype: At one end the junction does not follow the germline gene, possibly because of a read error. The rearrangement links TRBV6-5 to TRBJ2-2; D unresolved. The CDR3 has 11 amino acids. From germline, CDR1 is MNHEY and CDR2 SVGAGI. CDR3 sequence: CASSYLGELLF. The CDR3 region has the DNA TGTGCCAGCAGTTACCTTGGAGAGCTGCTTTTT.

This CDR3 is CASSLAVVASAEQYF. CDR3 DNA sequence: TGTGCCAGCAGCTTAGCGGTAGTGGCTAGCGCTGAGCAGTACTTC. The chain recombines TRBV7-2 with TRBJ2-7; a weak D match, TRBD2 (6 bases). The CDR3 is 15 amino acids. Trimming took 0 bases from V and 7 from J, leaving 16 bases between them. Germline V lookup: CDR1 SGHTA, CDR2 FQGNSA.

V gene TRBV6-2 or TRBV6-3 combines with J gene TRBJ2-1, with D perhaps matching TRBD2 (7 bases). CDR3 length: 17 amino acids. V was cut by 6 bases and J by 0 bases, with 18 bases left in between. From germline, CDR1 is MNHEY and CDR2 SVGEGT. CDR3 region: CASRPRGARDSYNEQFF. DNA for the CDR3: TGTGCCAGCAGACCTCGGGGGGCGCGGGACTCCTACAATGAGCAGTTCTTC.

This clonotype was recorded at least ten times. The chain couples TRBV7-2 to TRBJ2-3; 7 bases align to TRBD1. Per the germline V gene, CDR1 is SGHTA and CDR2 is FQGNSA. This CDR3 contains 15 residues. Trimming cost V 6 bases and J 0 bases; bases outside gene matches: 6. CDR3 DNA sequence: TGTGCCAGCAGAGTCGGACAGGCGAGCACAGATACGCAGTATTTT. Translation gives CASRVGQASTDTQYF.

At least ten counts were recorded for this clonotype. V gene TRBV18 combines with J gene TRBJ2-7, with D hard to call. Looked up from germline, CDR1 is KGHSH and CDR2 is LQKENI. V was trimmed by 3 bases and J by 4 bases, leaving 13 bases between them. The CDR3 runs to 14 residues. Here the CDR3 DNA reads TGTGCCAGCTCACCGACACCAACTAAATACGAGCAGTACTTC. This sequence encodes CASSPTPTKYEQYF.

This clonotype turned up a few times. This rearrangement joins TRBV4-2 to TRBJ2-7; TRBD2 agrees at 7 bases. This CDR3 region has 15 residues. Germline V CDR1 and CDR2: LGHNA, YNFKEQ. The junction had 8 bases not matched to a gene; V was cut back by 4 bases and J by 2 bases. The CDR3 region has the DNA TGTGCCAGCAGCCTAATAGGGGAGGGAACCTACGAGCAGTACTTC. Translating it yields CASSLIGEGTYEQYF.

The sample holds many counts of this clonotype. In DNA form, the CDR3 reads TGTGCCTGGAGTGTACTAGGCGAGCAGTACTTC. It encodes CAWSVLGEQYF. J is TRBJ2-7 and V is TRBV30; tentatively, D is TRBD2 (5 bases). This CDR3 spans 11 amino acids. V was pared by 0 bases and J by 6 bases, with 6 bases between. Per germline, CDR1 GTSNPN and CDR2 SVGIG (reference sequence).